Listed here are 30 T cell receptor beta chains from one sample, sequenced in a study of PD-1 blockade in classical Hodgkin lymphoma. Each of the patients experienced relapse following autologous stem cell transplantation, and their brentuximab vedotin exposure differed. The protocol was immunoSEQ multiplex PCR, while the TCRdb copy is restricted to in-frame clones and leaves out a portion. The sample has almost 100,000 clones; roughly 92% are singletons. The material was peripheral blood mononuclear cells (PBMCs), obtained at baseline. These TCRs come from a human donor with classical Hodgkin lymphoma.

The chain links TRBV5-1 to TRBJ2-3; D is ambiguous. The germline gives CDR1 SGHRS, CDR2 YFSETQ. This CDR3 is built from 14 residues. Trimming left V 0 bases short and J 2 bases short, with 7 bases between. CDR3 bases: TGCGCCAGCAGCTTGGGCCACCACACAGATACGCAGTATTTT. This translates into CASSLGHHTDTQYF.

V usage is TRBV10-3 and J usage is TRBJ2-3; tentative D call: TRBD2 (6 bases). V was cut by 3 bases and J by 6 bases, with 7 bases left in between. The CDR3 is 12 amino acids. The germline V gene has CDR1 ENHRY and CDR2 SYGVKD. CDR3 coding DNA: TGTGCCATCAGTGAACTAGCTGATACGCAGTATTTT. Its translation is CAISELADTQYF.

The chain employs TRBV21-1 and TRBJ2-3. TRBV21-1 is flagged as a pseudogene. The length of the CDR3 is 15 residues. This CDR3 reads CASSPRDRGPDTQYF. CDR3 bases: TGTGCCAGCAGCCCCCGGGATCGGGGCCCAGATACGCAGTATTTT.

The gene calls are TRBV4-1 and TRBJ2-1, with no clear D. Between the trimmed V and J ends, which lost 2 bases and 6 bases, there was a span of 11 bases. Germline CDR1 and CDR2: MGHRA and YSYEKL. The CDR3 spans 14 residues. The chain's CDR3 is CASSQPGPGNEQFF. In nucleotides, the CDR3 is TGCGCCAGCAGCCAACCCGGACCGGGCAATGAGCAGTTCTTC.

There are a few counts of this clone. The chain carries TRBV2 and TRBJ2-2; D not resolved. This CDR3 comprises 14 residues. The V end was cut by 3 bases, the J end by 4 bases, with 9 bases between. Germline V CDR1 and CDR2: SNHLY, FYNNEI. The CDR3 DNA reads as TGTGCCAGCAGTGATAGGGCCCTCACCGGGGAGCTGTTTTTT. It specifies CASSDRALTGELFF.

Here the CDR3 reads CASSSRGRTQYF. The CDR3 DNA sequence: TGTGCCAGCAGTTCCAGGGGGCGCACGCAGTATTTT. The chain combines TRBV6-5 with TRBJ2-3; 8 bases are shared with TRBD1. Germline lookup yields CDR1 MNHEY and CDR2 SVGAGI. The CDR3 has 12 residues. V lost 4 bases and J lost 9; bases outside the gene matches: 3.

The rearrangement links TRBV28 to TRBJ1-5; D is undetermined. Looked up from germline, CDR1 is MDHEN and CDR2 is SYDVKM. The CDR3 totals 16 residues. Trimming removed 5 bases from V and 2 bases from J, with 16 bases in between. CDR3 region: CASSKSGFRGNQPQHF. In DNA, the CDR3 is TGTGCCAGCAGTAAATCCGGGTTTCGGGGCAATCAGCCCCAGCATTTT.

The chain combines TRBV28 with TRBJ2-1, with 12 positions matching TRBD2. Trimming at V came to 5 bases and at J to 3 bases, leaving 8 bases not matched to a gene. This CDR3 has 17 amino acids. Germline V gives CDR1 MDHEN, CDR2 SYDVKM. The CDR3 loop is CASSPPRLAGVYNEQFF. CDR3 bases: TGTGCCAGCAGTCCCCCCCGACTAGCGGGAGTCTACAATGAGCAGTTCTTC. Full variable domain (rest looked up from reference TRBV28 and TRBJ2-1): DVKVTQSSRYLVKRTGEKVFLECVQDMDHENMFWYRQDPGLGLRLIYFSYDVKMKEKGDIPEGYSVSREKKERFSLILESASTNQTSMYLCASSPPRLAGVYNEQFFGPGTRLTVL.

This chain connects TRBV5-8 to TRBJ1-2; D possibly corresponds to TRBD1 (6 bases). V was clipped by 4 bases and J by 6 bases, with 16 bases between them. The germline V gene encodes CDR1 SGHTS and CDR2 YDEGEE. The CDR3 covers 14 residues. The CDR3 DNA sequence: TGTGCCAGCAGCCCCGACCGGGGGGGCGATGGCTACACCTTC. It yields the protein CASSPDRGGDGYTF.

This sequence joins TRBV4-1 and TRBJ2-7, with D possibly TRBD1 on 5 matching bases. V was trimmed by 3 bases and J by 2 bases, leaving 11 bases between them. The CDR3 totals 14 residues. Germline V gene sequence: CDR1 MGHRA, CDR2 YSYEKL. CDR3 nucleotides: TGCGCCAGCAGCCACTGGGGCCCCCCCTACGAGCAGTACTTC. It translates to CASSHWGPPYEQYF.

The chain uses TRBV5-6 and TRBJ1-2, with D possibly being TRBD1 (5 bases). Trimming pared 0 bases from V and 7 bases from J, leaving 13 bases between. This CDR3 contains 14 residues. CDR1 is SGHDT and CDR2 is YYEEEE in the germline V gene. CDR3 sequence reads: CASSLAGRGSGYTF. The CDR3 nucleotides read TGTGCCAGCAGCTTGGCGGGTCGGGGCTCTGGCTACACCTTC.

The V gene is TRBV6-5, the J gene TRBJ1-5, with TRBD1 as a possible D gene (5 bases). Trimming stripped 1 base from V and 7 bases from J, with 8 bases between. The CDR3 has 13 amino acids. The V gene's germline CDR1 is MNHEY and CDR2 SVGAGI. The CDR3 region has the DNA TGTGCCAGCAGTTACTGGGACGGGCAGCCCCAGCATTTT. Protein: CASSYWDGQPQHF.

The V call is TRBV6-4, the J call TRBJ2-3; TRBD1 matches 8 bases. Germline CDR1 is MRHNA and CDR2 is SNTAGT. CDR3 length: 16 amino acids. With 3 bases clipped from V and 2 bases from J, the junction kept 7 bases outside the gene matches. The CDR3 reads CASSDTDRGYTDTQYF. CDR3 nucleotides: TGTGCCAGCAGTGATACCGACAGGGGTTACACAGATACGCAGTATTTT.

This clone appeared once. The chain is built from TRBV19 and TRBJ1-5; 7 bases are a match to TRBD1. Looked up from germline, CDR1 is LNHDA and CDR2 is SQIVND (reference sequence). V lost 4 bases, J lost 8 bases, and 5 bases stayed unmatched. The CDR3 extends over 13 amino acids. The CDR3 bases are TGTGCCAGTAGTACACAGGGGCGGGAGCCCCAGCATTTT. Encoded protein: CASSTQGREPQHF.

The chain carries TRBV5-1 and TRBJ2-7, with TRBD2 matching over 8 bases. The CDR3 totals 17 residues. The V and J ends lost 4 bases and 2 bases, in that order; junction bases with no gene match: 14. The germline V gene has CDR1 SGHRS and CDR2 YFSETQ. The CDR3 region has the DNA TGCGCCAGCAGCCCCCTCGGTGGCGGGAGGACCGCCTACGAGCAGTACTTC. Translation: CASSPLGGGRTAYEQYF. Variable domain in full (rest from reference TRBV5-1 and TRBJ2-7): KAGVTQTPRYLIKTRGQQVTLSCSPISGHRSVSWYQQTPGQGLQFLFEYFSETQRNKGNFPGRFSGRQFSNSRSEMNVSTLELGDSALYLCASSPLGGGRTAYEQYFGPGTRLTVT.

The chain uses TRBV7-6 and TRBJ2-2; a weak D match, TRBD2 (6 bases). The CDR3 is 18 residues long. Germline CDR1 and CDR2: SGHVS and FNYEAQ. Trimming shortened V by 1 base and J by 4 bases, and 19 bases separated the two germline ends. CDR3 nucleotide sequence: TGTGCCAGCAGCTTAGAGGAGGGCAGGCCCACCAGCACCGGGGAGCTGTTTTTT. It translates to CASSLEEGRPTSTGELFF.

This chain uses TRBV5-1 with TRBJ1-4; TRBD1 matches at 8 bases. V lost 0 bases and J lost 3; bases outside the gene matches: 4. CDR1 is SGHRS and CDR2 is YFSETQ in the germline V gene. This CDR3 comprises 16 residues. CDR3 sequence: CASSLGTGLANEKLFF. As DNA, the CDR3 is TGCGCCAGCAGCTTGGGGACAGGGTTGGCTAATGAAAAACTGTTTTTT.

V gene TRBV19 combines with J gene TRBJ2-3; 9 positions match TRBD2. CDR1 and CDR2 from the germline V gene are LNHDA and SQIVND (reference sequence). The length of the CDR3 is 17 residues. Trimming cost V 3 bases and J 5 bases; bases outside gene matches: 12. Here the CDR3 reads CASSIGGGAGGGDTQYF. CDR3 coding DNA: TGTGCCAGTAGTATCGGTGGTGGAGCGGGAGGAGGAGATACGCAGTATTTT.

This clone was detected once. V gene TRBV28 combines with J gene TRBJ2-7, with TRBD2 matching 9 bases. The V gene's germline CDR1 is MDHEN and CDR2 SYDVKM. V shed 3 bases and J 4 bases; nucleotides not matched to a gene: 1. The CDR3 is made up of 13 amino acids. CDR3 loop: CASSFGLAYEQYF. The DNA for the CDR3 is TGTGCCAGCAGTTTTGGACTAGCGTACGAGCAGTACTTC.

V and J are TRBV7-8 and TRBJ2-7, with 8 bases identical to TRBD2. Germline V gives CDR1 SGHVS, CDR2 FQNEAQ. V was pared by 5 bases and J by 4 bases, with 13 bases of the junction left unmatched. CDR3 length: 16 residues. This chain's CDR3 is CASSTERGLVSYEQYF. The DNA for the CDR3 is TGTGCCAGCAGCACGGAGAGGGGACTAGTGTCTTACGAGCAGTACTTC.

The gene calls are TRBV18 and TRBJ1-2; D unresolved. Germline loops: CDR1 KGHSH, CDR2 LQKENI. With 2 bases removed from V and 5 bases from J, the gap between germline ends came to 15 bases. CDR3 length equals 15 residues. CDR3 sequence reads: CASSPRFPGPYGYTF. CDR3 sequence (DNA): TGTGCCAGCTCACCAAGGTTTCCAGGACCTTATGGCTACACCTTC. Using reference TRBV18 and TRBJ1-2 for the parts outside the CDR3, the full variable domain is NAGVMQNPRHLVRRRGQEARLRCSPMKGHSHVYWYRQLPEEGLKFMVYLQKENIIDESGMPKERFSAEFPKEGPSILRIQQVVRGDSAAYFCASSPRFPGPYGYTFGSGTRLTVV.

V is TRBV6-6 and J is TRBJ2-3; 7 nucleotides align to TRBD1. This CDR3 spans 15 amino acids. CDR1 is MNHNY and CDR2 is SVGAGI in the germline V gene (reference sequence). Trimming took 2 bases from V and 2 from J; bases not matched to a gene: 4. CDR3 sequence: CASSYTTGSTDTQYF. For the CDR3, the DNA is TGTGCCAGCAGTTACACGACAGGGTCCACAGATACGCAGTATTTT.

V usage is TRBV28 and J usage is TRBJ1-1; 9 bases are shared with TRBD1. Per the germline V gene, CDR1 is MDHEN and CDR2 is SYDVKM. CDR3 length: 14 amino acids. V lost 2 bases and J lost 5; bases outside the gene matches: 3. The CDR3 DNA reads TGTGCCAGCAGTTTAGGACAGGGGAGAACTGAAGCTTTCTTT. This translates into CASSLGQGRTEAFF.

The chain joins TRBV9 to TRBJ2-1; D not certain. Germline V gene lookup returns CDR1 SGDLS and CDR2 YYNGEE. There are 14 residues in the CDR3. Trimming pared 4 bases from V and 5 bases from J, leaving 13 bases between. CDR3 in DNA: TGTGCCAGCAGCCCGAGAAAAGAGAACAATGAGCAGTTCTTC. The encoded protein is CASSPRKENNEQFF.

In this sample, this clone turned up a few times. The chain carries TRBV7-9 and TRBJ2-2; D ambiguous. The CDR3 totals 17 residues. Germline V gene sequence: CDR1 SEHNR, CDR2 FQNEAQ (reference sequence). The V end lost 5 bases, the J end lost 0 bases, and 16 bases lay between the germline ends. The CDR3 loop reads CASSTSGGIPNTGELFF. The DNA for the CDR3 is TGTGCCAGCAGCACCTCCGGCGGCATCCCGAACACCGGGGAGCTGTTTTTT.

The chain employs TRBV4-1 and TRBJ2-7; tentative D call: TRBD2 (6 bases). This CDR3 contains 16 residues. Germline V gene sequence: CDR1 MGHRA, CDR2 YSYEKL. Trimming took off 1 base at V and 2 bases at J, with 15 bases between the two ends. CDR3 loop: CASSQGRGLSPYEQYF. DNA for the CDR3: TGCGCCAGCAGCCAAGGGAGGGGTTTAAGCCCCTACGAGCAGTACTTC.

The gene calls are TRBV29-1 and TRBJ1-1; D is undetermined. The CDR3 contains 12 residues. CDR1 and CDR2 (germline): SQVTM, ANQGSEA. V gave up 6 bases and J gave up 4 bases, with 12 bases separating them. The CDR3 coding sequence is TGCAGCGTGCTCTTGGGGAGCACTGAAGCTTTCTTT. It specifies CSVLLGSTEAFF.

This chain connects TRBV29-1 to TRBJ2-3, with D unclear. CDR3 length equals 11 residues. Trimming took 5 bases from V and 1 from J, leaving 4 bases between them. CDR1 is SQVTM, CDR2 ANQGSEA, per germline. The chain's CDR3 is CSVKGTDTQYF. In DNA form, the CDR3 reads TGCAGCGTTAAGGGCACAGATACGCAGTATTTT.

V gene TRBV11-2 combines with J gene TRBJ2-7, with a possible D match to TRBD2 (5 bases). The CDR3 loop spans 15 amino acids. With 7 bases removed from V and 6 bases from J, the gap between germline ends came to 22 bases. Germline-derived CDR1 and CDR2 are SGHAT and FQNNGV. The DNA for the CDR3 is TGTGCCAGCACCCCCTCCGGCGGGCCGAGCACCGAGCAGTACTTC. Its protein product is CASTPSGGPSTEQYF.

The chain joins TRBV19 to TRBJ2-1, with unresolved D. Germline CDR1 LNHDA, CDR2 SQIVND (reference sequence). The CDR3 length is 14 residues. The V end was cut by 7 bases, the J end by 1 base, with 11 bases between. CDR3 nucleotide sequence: TGTGCCAGTAAGTGGTCAGGTTCCTACAATGAGCAGTTCTTC. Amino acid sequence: CASKWSGSYNEQFF. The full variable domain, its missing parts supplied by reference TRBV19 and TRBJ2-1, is DGGITQSPKYLFRKEGQNVTLSCEQNLNHDAMYWYRQDPGQGLRLIYYSQIVNDFQKGDIAEGYSVSREKKESFPLTVTSAQKNPTAFYLCASKWSGSYNEQFFGPGTRLTVL.